The rows below give T cell receptor beta chains drawn from one sample of a study of control samples from healthy donors and cancer patients. This table comes from immunoSEQ multiplex PCR, and its TCRdb copy is limited to in-frame clones, with some not included. The sample consists of some 130,000 clones, around 92% of them appearing once. Sequencing was performed on blood. All receptors come from a woman aged 45-65 years in good health. CDR3s include the opening cysteine and the closing phenylalanine or tryptophan. The D gene is left open where the match is weak.

V gene,J gene,D gene,CDR3 DNA,CDR3 protein
TRBV3-1/TRBV3-2,TRBJ2-1,TRBD2,TGTGCCAGCAGCTCGCCCGGGGGGGAGTCGATCGGGCAGTTCTTC,CASSSPGGESIGQFF
TRBV6-5,TRBJ1-6,TRBD1,TGTGCCAGCAGAACGGGACAGGGAGCTAATTCACCCCTCCACTTT,CASRTGQGANSPLHF
TRBV5-1,TRBJ1-2,NA,TGCGCCAGCAGCTTTGAACAGGGCAACTATGGCTACACCTTC,CASSFEQGNYGYTF
TRBV28,TRBJ2-7,TRBD2,TGTGCCAGCAGTTTATCTGCCGGGAGGGGCGGATACGAGCAGTACTTC,CASSLSAGRGGYEQYF
TRBV7-2,TRBJ1-1,TRBD1,TGTGCCAGCAGCCGACAGGGGTCGGGTCGGGCTTTCTTT,CASSRQGSGRAFF
TRBV29-1,TRBJ1-4,NA,TGCAGCGTTGCGGGTGTCGGGGAAAAACTGTTTTTT,CSVAGVGEKLFF
TRBV6-5,TRBJ2-5,NA,TGTTCAAGCGGGTTGAAAGAGACCCAGTACTTC,CSSGLKETQYF
TRBV2,TRBJ1-4,NA,TGTGCCAGCAGGATGGTAGGGGAAACTAATGAAAAACTGTTTTTT,CASRMVGETNEKLFF
TRBV23-1,TRBJ1-1,NA,TGCGCCAGCAGTCAATCGTGGGGCCGGAAGGCTGAAGCTTTCTTT,CASSQSWGRKAEAFF
TRBV5-6,TRBJ1-2,NA,TGTGCCAGCAGCTCGGGACCAACGTTGGATGGCTACACCTTC,CASSSGPTLDGYTF